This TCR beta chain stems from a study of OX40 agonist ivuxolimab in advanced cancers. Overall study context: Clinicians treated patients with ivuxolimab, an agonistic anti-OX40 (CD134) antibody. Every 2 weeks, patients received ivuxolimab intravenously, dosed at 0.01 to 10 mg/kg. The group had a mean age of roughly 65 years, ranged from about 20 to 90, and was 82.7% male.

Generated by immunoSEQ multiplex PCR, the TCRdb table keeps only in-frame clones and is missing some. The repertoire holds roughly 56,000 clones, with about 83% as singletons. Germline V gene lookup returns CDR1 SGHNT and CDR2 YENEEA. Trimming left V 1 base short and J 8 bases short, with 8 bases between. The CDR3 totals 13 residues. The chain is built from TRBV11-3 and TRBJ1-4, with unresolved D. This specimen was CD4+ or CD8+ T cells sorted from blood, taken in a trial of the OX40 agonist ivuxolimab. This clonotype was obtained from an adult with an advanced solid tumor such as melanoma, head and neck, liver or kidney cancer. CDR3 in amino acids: CASSLVREEKLFF. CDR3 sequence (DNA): TGTGCCAGCAGCTTAGTTCGTGAAGAAAAACTGTTTTTT. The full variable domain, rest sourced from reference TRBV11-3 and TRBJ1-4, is EAGVVQSPRYKIIEKKQPVAFWCNPISGHNTLYWYLQNLGQGPELLIRYENEEAVDDSQLPKDRFSAERLKGVDSTLKIQPAELGDSAVYLCASSLVREEKLFFGSGTQLSVL.